One TCR beta chain is described in this entry. Antigen: not known. This entry is derived from a study of blood T cells in healthy people across ages. General study results and limits: Changes in expanded clonotypes were possibly confounded, as the CMV status of donors was unknown.

Trimming at V came to 5 bases and at J to 1 base, leaving 6 bases not matched to a gene. The CDR3 runs 15 residues. For the second PCR, which ran for about 7 to 11 cycles, a sample-barcoded 5' primer and a J-beta primer mix were used. Any given sample supplied a minimum of 3 million CDR3-containing paired-end reads. TCRdb reprocessed the 5' RACE reads with MiXCR, giving one entry per CDR3 protein. The sample has more than 650,000 distinct CDR3 sequences, about 55% seen once. The receptor's source is a man older than 75 in good health. J is TRBJ2-7 and V is TRBV12-3 or TRBV12-4; 9 positions match TRBD1. Sequenced input: blood. The CDR3 region is CASSVDRGRSYEQYF. Here the CDR3 DNA reads TGTGCCAGCAGTGTGGACAGGGGAAGGTCCTACGAGCAGTACTTC.